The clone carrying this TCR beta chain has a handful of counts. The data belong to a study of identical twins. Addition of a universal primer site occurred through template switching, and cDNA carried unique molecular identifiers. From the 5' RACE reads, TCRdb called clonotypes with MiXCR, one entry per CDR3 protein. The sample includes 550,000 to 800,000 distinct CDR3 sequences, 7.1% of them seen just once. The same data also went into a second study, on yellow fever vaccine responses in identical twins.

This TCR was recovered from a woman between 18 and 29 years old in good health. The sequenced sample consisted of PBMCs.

CDR3 DNA: TGCAGCGTTGACAGGAGTTATGGCTACACCTTC. As protein: CSVDRSYGYTF. This chain connects TRBV29-1 to TRBJ1-2; no definite D call. There are 11 residues in the CDR3. The germline V gene encodes CDR1 SQVTM and CDR2 ANQGSEA. V shed 3 bases and J shed 5 bases, with 7 bases lying between them.